The next 5 T cell receptor beta chains were all read from a single sample in a study of blood T cell repertoires in COVID-19. This table comes from immunoSEQ multiplex PCR, and its TCRdb copy is limited to in-frame clones, with some not included. The sample yields under 250,000 clones, almost 85% seen once. The sequenced material came from PBMCs or T cells enriched from blood (not recorded which). These receptors were collected from a woman in her fifties or sixties with acute COVID-19.

The rearrangement links TRBV3-1 (or the pseudogene TRBV3-2) to TRBJ2-3; D not certain. V was trimmed by 0 bases and J by 0 bases, leaving 10 bases between them. The germline gives CDR1 LGHDT, CDR2 YNNKEL (reference sequence). This CDR3 is 16 amino acids long. The DNA for the CDR3 is TGTGCCAGCAGCCAAGATATTGGGCCGAGCACAGATACGCAGTATTTT. Its protein is CASSQDIGPSTDTQYF.

The rearrangement uses TRBV3-1 (or the pseudogene TRBV3-2) and TRBJ2-3, with 13 bases that match TRBD2. CDR1 and CDR2 from the germline V gene are LGHDT and YNNKEL (reference sequence). The J segment lost 5 bases and the V segment lost 5 bases, leaving 7 bases of the junction unmatched. There are 16 residues in the CDR3. The CDR3 sequence: CASSKLAGGREDTQYF. The CDR3 DNA sequence: TGTGCCAGCAGCAAACTAGCGGGGGGGCGTGAAGATACGCAGTATTTT.

The chain carries TRBV6-1 and TRBJ1-2; D gene uncertain. V was pared by 3 bases and J by 4 bases, with 6 bases between. Germline lookup yields CDR1 MNHNS and CDR2 SASEGT. This CDR3 comprises 12 residues. The CDR3 DNA follows: TGTGCCAGCAGTGAGAACGGCTATGGCTACACCTTC. Protein product: CASSENGYGYTF.

The rearrangement joins TRBV30 to TRBJ2-2; TRBD1 aligns across 7 bases. The length of the CDR3 is 16 residues. Trimming cost V 3 bases and J 0 bases; bases outside gene matches: 7. Germline V CDR1 and CDR2: GTSNPN, SVGIG (reference sequence). The CDR3 coding sequence is TGTGCCTGGAGGCCTTACAGGGGACCGAACACCGGGGAGCTGTTTTTT. Translating gives CAWRPYRGPNTGELFF.

This clone appeared a few times. This chain links TRBV2 with TRBJ2-7; 9 positions agree with TRBD1. From germline, CDR1 is SNHLY and CDR2 FYNNEI. V lost 9 bases to trimming and J lost 6 bases; unmatched junction nucleotides: 12. The CDR3 has 14 amino acids. The CDR3 is CASRRGQGGGEQYF. The CDR3 DNA sequence: TGTGCCAGTAGGCGGGGACAGGGAGGAGGCGAGCAGTACTTC.